These 18 T cell receptor beta chains share one sample of origin, sequenced in a study of cytomegalovirus exposure and HLA in healthy donors. Both 60 Vbeta primers and 13 Jbeta primers went into the PCR. Sequencing used immunoSEQ multiplex PCR; TCRdb keeps in-frame clones, though not all of them. In the table there are some 200,000 clones, around 83% of which are singletons. Sequencing input: PBMCs. These receptors were obtained from a woman in her 50s in good health and CMV-seropositive.

The chain joins TRBV27 to TRBJ1-1; D uncertain. The CDR3 contains 15 residues. V lost 2 bases and J 5 bases, leaving 15 bases between the germline ends. CDR1 MNHEY and CDR2 SMNVEV come from the germline V gene (reference sequence). CDR3 region: CASSLDGPRGTEAFF. CDR3 coding DNA: TGTGCCAGCAGTTTAGACGGACCCCGAGGGACTGAAGCTTTCTTT.

This chain links TRBV18 with TRBJ2-7, with 7 bases matching TRBD1. This CDR3 region has 15 residues. Per germline, CDR1 KGHSH and CDR2 LQKENI. Trimming took 4 bases from V and 1 from J; bases not matched to a gene: 7. CDR3 DNA sequence: TGTGCCAGCTCACAGGCGGACAGGCTGTCCTACGAGCAGTACTTC. Protein product: CASSQADRLSYEQYF.

This rearrangement joins TRBV18 to TRBJ2-4; tentative D call: TRBD1 (5 bases). This CDR3 region has 18 residues. Trimming shortened V by 0 bases and J by 3 bases, and 18 bases separated the two germline ends. Germline CDR1 reads KGHSH; CDR2 reads LQKENI. DNA of the CDR3: TGTGCCAGCTCACCACCTCCGCAAGTAGGGGCTGGCAAAAACATTCAGTACTTC. Translated, it gives CASSPPPQVGAGKNIQYF.

J is TRBJ2-2 and V is TRBV7-8, with 9 bases aligning to TRBD1. J was trimmed by 6 bases and V by 5 bases; bases with no gene match: 10. CDR1 is SGHVS and CDR2 is FQNEAQ in the germline V gene. The CDR3 sequence is 16 residues long. CDR3 region: CASSVTPGQGSGELFF. The CDR3 DNA reads TGTGCCAGCAGCGTAACGCCGGGACAGGGTTCCGGGGAGCTGTTTTTT.

This clone occurred once. The CDR3 nucleotides are TGCGCCAGCAGCCACCCGCGGACAGGGTCGGATTCACCCCTCCACTTT. Amino acids: CASSHPRTGSDSPLHF. The chain joins TRBV4-1 to TRBJ1-6; 8 bases map to TRBD1. J was trimmed by 8 bases and V by 3 bases; bases with no gene match: 9. The length of the CDR3 is 16 residues. Germline V gives CDR1 MGHRA, CDR2 YSYEKL.

V gene TRBV7-9 combines with J gene TRBJ2-7; 7 bases map to TRBD1. Germline trimming cut 2 bases from V and 0 bases from J; bases unmatched to any gene: 4. The CDR3 consists of 15 residues. Germline V gene data show CDR1 as SEHNR and CDR2 as FQNEAQ (reference sequence). The CDR3 loop reads CASSLPDRTSYEQYF. DNA of the CDR3: TGTGCCAGCAGCTTACCGGACAGGACCTCCTACGAGCAGTACTTC.

The chain joins TRBV6-1 to TRBJ2-7; 8 nucleotides agree with TRBD1. The CDR3 is 13 residues long. V lost 5 bases, J lost 4 bases, and 4 bases stayed unmatched. Per the germline V gene, CDR1 is MNHNS and CDR2 is SASEGT. This CDR3 is CASSRRGQYEQYF. CDR3 nucleotide sequence: TGTGCCAGCAGTCGCAGGGGGCAATACGAGCAGTACTTC.

V and J are TRBV2 and TRBJ2-1; 7 bases match TRBD2. The ends lost 8 bases at V and 4 bases at J; junction bases unmatched: 5. The CDR3 loop spans 13 amino acids. CDR1 is SNHLY and CDR2 is FYNNEI in the germline V gene. CDR3: CASSLAVYNEQFF. Written as DNA, the CDR3 is TGTGCCAGCTCCCTAGCGGTGTACAATGAGCAGTTCTTC. The full variable domain, its missing parts supplied by reference TRBV2 and TRBJ2-1, is EPEVTQTPSHQVTQMGQEVILRCVPISNHLYFYWYRQILGQKVEFLVSFYNNEISEKSEIFDDQFSVERPDGSNFTLKIRSTKLEDSAMYFCASSLAVYNEQFFGPGTRLTVL.

The J gene is TRBJ2-1, the V gene TRBV30; D unclear. Trimming cost V 2 bases and J 2 bases, with 13 bases left between them. Germline values: CDR1 GTSNPN, CDR2 SVGIG (reference sequence). The CDR3 runs to 15 residues. The CDR3 is CAWSMFGRTYNEQFF. CDR3 DNA: TGTGCCTGGAGTATGTTTGGCAGGACCTACAATGAGCAGTTCTTC.

The CDR3 nucleotides read TGTGCCAGCTCACCTGCTGAGTTCCCAAACTATGGCTACACCTTC. It encodes CASSPAEFPNYGYTF. V usage is TRBV18 and J usage is TRBJ1-2; no clear D gene. V was shortened by 3 bases and J by 2 bases, with 13 bases between the two germline ends. The CDR3 contains 15 residues. Germline CDR1 and CDR2: KGHSH and LQKENI.

The chain combines TRBV7-2 with TRBJ1-5; D remains ambiguous. Germline assignment: CDR1 SGHTA and CDR2 FQGNSA. This CDR3 has 14 amino acids. Between the trimmed V and J ends, which lost 2 bases and 3 bases, there was a span of 8 bases. The CDR3 protein is CASSLYTTNQPQHF. Written as DNA, the CDR3 is TGTGCCAGCAGCTTATACACCACCAATCAGCCCCAGCATTTT. Full variable domain (remainder filled in from reference TRBV7-2 and TRBJ1-5): GAGVSQSPSNKVTEKGKDVELRCDPISGHTALYWYRQSLGQGLEFLIYFQGNSAPDKSGLPSDRFSAERTGGSVSTLTIQRTQQEDSAVYLCASSLYTTNQPQHFGDGTRLSIL.

This chain joins TRBV5-1 and TRBJ1-1; D might be TRBD1 (5 bases). The CDR3 contains 15 residues. Germline assignment: CDR1 SGHRS and CDR2 YFSETQ. V lost 0 bases and J 0 bases, leaving 9 bases between the germline ends. The CDR3 is CASSLVPGMNTEAFF. CDR3 sequence (DNA): TGCGCCAGCAGCTTGGTTCCAGGGATGAACACTGAAGCTTTCTTT.

This clone occurred a few times. The genes are TRBV27 and TRBJ1-2; D may be TRBD1 (6 bases). V lost 7 bases and J lost 3, with 18 bases in between. Germline lookup yields CDR1 MNHEY and CDR2 SMNVEV (reference sequence). This CDR3 has 15 amino acids. The CDR3 sequence: CASTLRGGVYYGYTF. CDR3 DNA sequence: TGTGCCAGCACCCTGCGGGGGGGCGTTTACTATGGCTACACCTTC.

The chain combines TRBV15 with TRBJ1-3, with 7 bases aligning to TRBD1. V dropped 0 bases and J dropped 2; count of bases not matched to a gene: 7. This CDR3 contains 17 residues. Germline V gives CDR1 LNHNV, CDR2 YYDKDF (reference sequence). CDR3 loop: CATSRDKGDRAGNTIYF. In nucleotides, the CDR3 is TGTGCCACCAGCAGAGATAAAGGAGACAGGGCTGGAAACACCATATATTTT.

The chain employs TRBV18 and TRBJ1-6, with no clear D. This CDR3 region has 15 residues. Germline loops: CDR1 KGHSH, CDR2 LQKENI. Trimming left V 0 bases short and J 7 bases short, with 10 bases between. Written as DNA, the CDR3 is TGTGCCAGCTCACCACCGACGGGAAGAAATTCACCCCTCCACTTT. Translating it yields CASSPPTGRNSPLHF.

The V gene is TRBV4-2, the J gene TRBJ2-3, with unresolved D. The CDR3 runs to 13 residues. Trimming stripped 0 bases from V and 4 bases from J, with 5 bases between. The V gene's germline CDR1 is LGHNA and CDR2 YNFKEQ. The CDR3: CASSQDPADTQYF. The CDR3 nucleotides read TGTGCCAGCAGCCAAGATCCGGCAGATACGCAGTATTTT.

This clone has only a few counts. A read error may produce the germline difference seen at one junction end. The CDR3 region is CASSDAGANGLTF. DNA for the CDR3: TGTGCCAGCAGTGACGCTGGGGCCAACGGCCTGACTTTC. The chain couples TRBV6-1 to TRBJ2-6, with D possibly TRBD1 on 5 matching bases. The CDR3 contains 13 residues. CDR1 is MNHNS and CDR2 is SASEGT in the germline V gene.

This chain joins TRBV28 and TRBJ2-2; 9 nucleotides match TRBD2. The CDR3 contains 19 residues. Trimming cost V 5 bases and J 2 bases; bases outside gene matches: 15. The germline gives CDR1 MDHEN, CDR2 SYDVKM. For the CDR3, the DNA is TGTGCCAGCAGTCTAGGTAGTAGCGGGAGCCCCCGAAACACCGGGGAGCTGTTTTTT. Its protein product is CASSLGSSGSPRNTGELFF.